This T cell receptor (beta chain) was documented in a study of T cell responses to AZD1222 COVID-19 vaccine (dated by TCRdb to the early 2020s). With respect to the entire study: A total of 230 to 250 trial participants underwent TCR sequencing, of whom around 200 received two doses of AZD1222 and about 26 received two doses of the MenACWY control vaccine. Trial participants were enrolled by age into subgroups of 18-55, 56-69 and 70-plus years, and about 150, 27 and 61 TCR-sequenced participants, respectively, were included in these subgroups. Study-wide findings and limitations: Because no day 14 peak-response samples were available, the repertoires could be characterized only after the peak T cell response. In the small 56-69-year group, the increase in depth fell short of significance, most likely because of low power. Spike-specific TCR breadth and depth rose significantly after two AZD1222 doses compared with day 0 and with MenACWY recipients. Reportedly, close to half of the unique spike-specific TCRs recognized epitopes lying outside the regions that are mutated in the B.1.351 and B.1.1.7 variants. Participants were mostly white British and included more females than males, and it was suggested by the authors that clonal diversity may have been underestimated. Conclusions about previously exposed vaccinees are limited, since just 6 or 7 AZD1222 recipients were seropositive for SARS-CoV-2 at baseline. The whole spike protein was spanned by vaccine-associated CD4 TCRs, and dominant responses were seen in regions 160-218 and 743-854.

As for this clone: This clone's antigen is unknown. No base-level quality is on record; no much larger clone is a single base apart.

The CDR3, cysteine through phenylalanine, is 15 amino acids long. CDR3 DNA only is kept here, 45 bases in frame from base 1. The CDR1 and CDR2 encoded by the germline V gene are KGHSH and LQKENI. V is reduced by 4 bases and J by 1 base, leaving a spacing of 13 bases between them. Read against the paper, the sample's time point label means: about 28 days (+/-7) after the second vaccine dose. AZD1222 recipients with second doses at about 4 weeks or about 12 weeks were pooled, because spike-specific TCR depth and breadth did not differ between schedules. Samples from vaccinated people were obtained from the UK trials COV001 and COV002, which included a single-blind randomized controlled phase 2/3 trial of AZD1222 (ChAdOx1 nCoV-19) in healthy adults. For TCRbeta chain sequencing, PBMC samples were collected from trial participants at day 0 and at day 28 after the second dose. The CDR3 regions of human TCRbeta chains were subjected to immunosequencing. On the study's bioinformatics: TCRs in the repertoires were matched against a reference library of SARS-CoV-2-specific TCRs that had been generated with the MIRA antigen-specificity platform. Breadth meant the fraction of unique TCRs that were SARS-CoV-2-associated, whereas depth meant the fraction of total T cells that were SARS-CoV-2-associated. Each spike-specific TCR was assigned to its reactive spike region and to a CD4 or CD8 class using the MIRA data. Log10-transformed breadth and depth values were compared by one-way ANOVA with Sidak's multiple comparisons tests. What TCRdb holds here is the immuneACCESS table cut down to in-frame rearrangements. Part of the clones is not present; checked against another copy, under half of the missing clones reflect an unresolved V gene, and the others are unexplained. That table furnishes V, J and clone size, whereas the DNA furnished D and trimming. This sample has fewer than 90,000 clones in its table, and 85% to 95% of those were observed once. The top ten hold under 14% of the sample.

The source material was peripheral blood, sampled 28 days after the second AZD1222 dose. This clonotype originated in an adult who received the AZD1222 COVID-19 vaccine. This sequence uses TRBV18 and TRBJ1-2; the D gene cannot be resolved reliably. The DNA sequence reads TGTGCCAGCTCACTGACCTACAGAGATAACTATGGCTACACCTTC. This yields the protein CASSLTYRDNYGYTF.